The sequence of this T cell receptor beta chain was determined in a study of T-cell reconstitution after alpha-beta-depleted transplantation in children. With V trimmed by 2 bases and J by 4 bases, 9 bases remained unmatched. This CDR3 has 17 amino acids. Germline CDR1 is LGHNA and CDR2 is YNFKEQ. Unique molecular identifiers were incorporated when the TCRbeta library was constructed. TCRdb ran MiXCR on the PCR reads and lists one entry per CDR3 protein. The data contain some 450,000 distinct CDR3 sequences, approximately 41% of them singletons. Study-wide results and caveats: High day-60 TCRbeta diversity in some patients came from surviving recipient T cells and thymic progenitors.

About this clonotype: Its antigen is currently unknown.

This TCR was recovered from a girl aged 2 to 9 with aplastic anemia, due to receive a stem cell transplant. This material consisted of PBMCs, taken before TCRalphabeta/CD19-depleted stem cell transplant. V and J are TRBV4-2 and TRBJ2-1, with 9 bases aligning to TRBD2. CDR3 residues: CASSQSPGLASYNEQFF. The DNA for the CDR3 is TGTGCCAGCAGCCAATCCCCGGGACTAGCCTCTTACAATGAGCAGTTCTTC.